This is a list of T cell receptor beta chains from one sample in a study of blood T cell repertoires in COVID-19. Method: immunoSEQ multiplex PCR; TCRdb's copy keeps in-frame clones and lacks some. The profile shows about 100,000 clones, approximately 86% of them singletons. The source material was peripheral blood. The receptors were sampled from a human donor in a cohort sampled during active COVID-19. The CDR3 runs from the conserved cysteine through the conserved F or W. The D gene is left open where the match is weak. Size is stated for part of the rows, as once, few or many counts, or as a class when the clone is expanded.

d_gene	j_gene	v_gene	len	abundance	CDR3nt	CDR3aa
TRBD1	TRBJ2-7	TRBV18	13	.	TGTGCCAGCTCAGGAGGGACAGGGAGAGAGCAGTACTTC	CASSGGTGREQYF
TRBD2	TRBJ2-1	TRBV6-1	17	.	TGTGCCAGCAGTGTCGGACTAGCGCAAAAAAGGGGCAATGAGCAGTTCTTC	CASSVGLAQKRGNEQFF
TRBD1	TRBJ1-5	TRBV6-5	15	.	TGTGCCAGCATGGTAGCAGGGGGCCTCAATCAGCCCCAGCATTTT	CASMVAGGLNQPQHF
TRBD2	TRBJ2-3	TRBV6-5	15	.	TGTGCCAGCAGCCCCACTAGCGGGAACGCAGATACGCAGTATTTT	CASSPTSGNADTQYF
TRBD2	TRBJ2-3	TRBV28	13	.	TGTGCCAGCAGTTTTGGGACTAGCGGGAGGGAGTATTTT	CASSFGTSGREYF
TRBD1	TRBJ1-6	TRBV27	17	.	TGTGCCAGGTCGGGGGAGACGTCCGGGACAGTTACTTCACCCCTCCACTTT	CARSGETSGTVTSPLHF
.	TRBJ1-3	TRBV11-2	14	few	TGTGCCAGCAGCCCGGACAACTCTGGAAACACCATATATTTT	CASSPDNSGNTIYF
TRBD1	TRBJ2-7	TRBV3-1/TRBV3-2	16	.	TGTGCCAGCAGCCAACTCTCCGGGACAGGGATCTACGAGCAGTACTTC	CASSQLSGTGIYEQYF
.	TRBJ2-1	TRBV18	13	.	TGTGCCAGCTCACCCAGGGGTAGCGATGAGCAGTTCTTC	CASSPRGSDEQFF
.	TRBJ2-1	TRBV27	14	.	TGTGCCAGCAGCCGCGCAGCGGTGGGCAGTGAGCAGTTCTTC	CASSRAAVGSEQFF
TRBD1	TRBJ2-5	TRBV24-1	16	.	TGTGCCACCAGTGATTGGAAGGACAGGGGGCGAGAGACCCAGTACTTC	CATSDWKDRGRETQYF
TRBD2	TRBJ2-7	TRBV30	13	.	TGTGCCTGGTCCGGGGCGGGAGCCTACGAGCAGTACTTC	CAWSGAGAYEQYF
.	TRBJ2-5	TRBV7-8	14	once	TGTGCCAGCAGCTTTGAAATCCAGCAAGAGACCCAGTACTTC	CASSFEIQQETQYF